The rows below give T cell receptor beta chains drawn from one sample of a study of T cell responses to AZD1222 COVID-19 vaccine. Method: immunoSEQ multiplex PCR; TCRdb's copy keeps in-frame clones and lacks some. The table lists 65,000 to 75,000 clones, around 80% of them singletons. The sequences come from peripheral blood, collected 28 days after the second AZD1222 dose. These receptor sequences come from an adult who received the AZD1222 COVID-19 vaccine. Each CDR3 is given with its conserved first and last residue.

TRBV3-1/TRBV3-2,TRBJ2-7,CASSQGGRASEQYF
TRBV5-4,TRBJ2-3,CASSPQSESTDTQYF
TRBV28,TRBJ1-4,CASNRGDRAGEKLFF
TRBV14,TRBJ1-2,CASSHQTALAGGYTF
TRBV19,TRBJ2-7,CASSPDRTSYEQYF
TRBV28,TRBJ2-5,CASNLKKTQYF
TRBV7-9,TRBJ2-5,CASSPLAGGWEETQYF
TRBV11-2,TRBJ1-2,CASSSRDRGRGDYGYTF
TRBV15,TRBJ1-6,CATSVGTGNNSPLHF
TRBV7-8,TRBJ2-6,CASRLRVSGANVLTF
TRBV9,TRBJ1-6,CASSRDYDNSPLHF
TRBV5-8,TRBJ1-1,CASSLERGAGNTEAFF
TRBV30,TRBJ2-7,CAWGSGAGVNEQYF
TRBV18,TRBJ1-4,CASSPQSARLATNEKLFF
TRBV11-3,TRBJ2-2,CASSGGLSGELFF